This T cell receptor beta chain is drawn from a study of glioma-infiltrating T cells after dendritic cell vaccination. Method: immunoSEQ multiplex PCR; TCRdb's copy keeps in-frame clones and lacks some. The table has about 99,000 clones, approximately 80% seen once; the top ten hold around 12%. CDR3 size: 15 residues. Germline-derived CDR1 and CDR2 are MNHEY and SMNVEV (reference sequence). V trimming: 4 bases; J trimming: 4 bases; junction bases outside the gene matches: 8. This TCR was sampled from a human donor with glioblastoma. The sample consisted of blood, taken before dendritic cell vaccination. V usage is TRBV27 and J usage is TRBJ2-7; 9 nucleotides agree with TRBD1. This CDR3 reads CASSSPGQGLYEQYF. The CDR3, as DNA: TGTGCCAGCAGTTCTCCGGGACAGGGACTTTACGAGCAGTACTTC.